These T cell receptor beta chains were read from a single sample in a study of T cells after yellow fever vaccination. TCRdb analysed the 5' RACE reads with MiXCR anew, one entry per CDR3 protein. The data hold under 600,000 distinct CDR3 sequences, with roughly a fifth observed a single time. This specimen was PBMCs, taken about 20 days after the first yellow fever vaccination. The source is a man younger than 35 who received the YFV17D yellow fever vaccine. CDR3s include the opening cysteine and the closing phenylalanine or tryptophan. Fields, in order: CDR3 length, D gene, clone size, V gene, J gene, CDR3 protein, CDR3 DNA. D genes are given only for firm matches. Clone size is stated in some rows and not others, as once, few, many or a class when expanded.

length: 13; D: .; size: .; V: TRBV29-1; J: TRBJ2-4; CDR3: CSVTGTPKNIQYF; DNA: TGCAGCGTGACAGGGACTCCCAAAAACATTCAGTACTTC
length: 15; D: .; size: .; V: TRBV7-6; J: TRBJ1-1; CDR3: CASSPSPGTNTEAFF; DNA: TGTGCCAGCAGCCCATCCCCAGGGACGAACACTGAAGCTTTCTTT
length: 16; D: .; size: .; V: TRBV4-3; J: TRBJ2-4; CDR3: CASSQGTGVAKNIQYF; DNA: TGCGCCAGCAGCCAAGGCACGGGGGTAGCCAAAAACATTCAGTACTTC
length: 13; D: TRBD2; size: few; V: TRBV7-2; J: TRBJ2-5; CDR3: CASSFEAGGTQYF; DNA: TGTGCCAGCAGCTTCGAAGCGGGGGGGACCCAGTACTTC
length: 15; D: .; size: few; V: TRBV5-1; J: TRBJ2-1; CDR3: CASSLGRDRANEQFF; DNA: TGCGCCAGCAGCTTGGGCAGGGATAGGGCTAATGAGCAGTTCTTC
length: 14; D: TRBD1; size: few; V: TRBV5-5; J: TRBJ2-7; CDR3: CASSLRGLPYEQYF; DNA: TGTGCCAGCAGCCTCAGGGGGCTTCCCTACGAGCAGTACTTC
length: 17; D: .; size: few; V: TRBV6-5; J: TRBJ2-7; CDR3: CASSYKGLGAEVYEQYF; DNA: TGTGCCAGCAGTTACAAGGGTCTAGGGGCAGAGGTTTACGAGCAGTACTTC
length: 12; D: .; size: few; V: TRBV6-5; J: TRBJ1-1; CDR3: CASTRPGPEAFF; DNA: TGTGCCAGCACCCGTCCGGGACCTGAAGCTTTCTTT
length: 15; D: TRBD1; size: .; V: TRBV9; J: TRBJ2-3; CDR3: CASSLRTGELDTQYF; DNA: TGTGCCAGCAGCTTAAGGACAGGGGAGCTGGATACGCAGTATTTT
length: 17; D: .; size: few; V: TRBV6-5; J: TRBJ2-2; CDR3: CASSYSRDSANTGELFF; DNA: TGTGCCAGCAGTTACTCCCGAGACAGCGCGAACACCGGGGAGCTGTTTTTT